The 20 T cell receptor beta chains in this list originate from one sample, sequenced in a study of T cell changes during pregnancy in multiple sclerosis. The assay was immunoSEQ multiplex PCR, and TCRdb's table has in-frame clones only and misses some. The sample carries 10,000 to 12,000 clones, 75% to 90% recorded once. The sample here was CD8+ T cells from peripheral blood mononuclear cells, taken in the first trimester of pregnancy. All receptors come from a female donor in good health, enrolled as a control in a pregnancy study.

There are a few counts of this clone. This chain connects TRBV7-9 to TRBJ2-5, with 7 bases that match TRBD1. The trim removed 6 bases at V and 2 bases at J, leaving 18 bases unmatched. The germline V gene encodes CDR1 SEHNR and CDR2 FQNEAQ (reference sequence). The CDR3 covers 18 residues. CDR3 residues: CASSHSSDGTDPQETQYF. The CDR3 coding sequence is TGTGCCAGCAGTCATAGCTCCGATGGGACAGACCCACAAGAGACCCAGTACTTC.

The J gene is TRBJ1-2, the V gene TRBV4-2; tentative D call: TRBD1 (6 bases). Germline CDR1 LGHNA, CDR2 YNFKEQ. V lost 0 bases and J lost 5, with 13 bases in between. This CDR3 has 15 amino acids. CDR3 sequence: CASSQEFDRRYGYTF. DNA for the CDR3: TGTGCCAGCAGCCAAGAATTCGACAGGCGGTATGGCTACACCTTC.

DNA for the CDR3: TGTGCCACCAGCAGAGGTAGTGGCGGGGGGGCAGATACGCAGTATTTT. This codes for CATSRGSGGGADTQYF. J is TRBJ2-3 and V is TRBV15; 9 bases agree with TRBD2. The germline V gene encodes CDR1 LNHNV and CDR2 YYDKDF (reference sequence). This CDR3 is built from 16 residues. Trimming at V came to 1 base and at J to 4 bases, leaving 6 bases not matched to a gene.

This rearrangement joins TRBV27 to TRBJ1-4; TRBD1 is a possible D gene (5 bases). This CDR3 has 12 amino acids. The germline V gene encodes CDR1 MNHEY and CDR2 SMNVEV (reference sequence). V shed 5 bases and J shed 5 bases, with 6 bases lying between them. CDR3 sequence reads: CASSRGNEKLFF. The CDR3 DNA reads as TGTGCCAGCAGTCGGGGGAATGAAAAACTGTTTTTT.

This clone is a singleton in its sample. The chain uses TRBV27 and TRBJ1-2; maybe TRBD1 (6 bases). CDR1 MNHEY and CDR2 SMNVEV come from the germline V gene (reference sequence). This CDR3 region has 13 residues. V was trimmed by 5 bases and J by 6 bases, leaving 13 bases between them. The CDR3: CASSPRGTNGYTF. As DNA, the CDR3 is TGTGCCAGCAGTCCCAGAGGGACAAATGGCTACACCTTC.

The rearrangement joins TRBV27 to TRBJ1-2; D is undetermined. Germline loops: CDR1 MNHEY, CDR2 SMNVEV (reference sequence). CDR3 size: 14 residues. Deletions cut 6 bases from V and 0 bases from J, with 11 bases between. The CDR3 coding sequence is TGTGCCAGCAGCCCACGCGGCTCTAACTATGGCTACACCTTC. Translated, it gives CASSPRGSNYGYTF.

The rearrangement joins TRBV27 to TRBJ2-7; D is ambiguous. The germline V and J ends were trimmed by 1 base and 0 bases, with 7 bases remaining between them. The CDR3 loop spans 14 amino acids. Germline V lookup: CDR1 MNHEY, CDR2 SMNVEV (reference sequence). The CDR3 coding sequence is TGTGCCAGCAGTTTATATGGCGGCTCCTACGAGCAGTACTTC. It is translated as CASSLYGGSYEQYF.

This chain links TRBV5-6 with TRBJ1-4; 12 bases align to TRBD1. The junction had 7 bases not matched to a gene; V was cut back by 4 bases and J by 6 bases. CDR1 and CDR2 from the germline V gene are SGHDT and YYEEEE. This CDR3 region has 16 residues. The CDR3 DNA sequence: TGTGCCAGCAGCACCGGGACAGGGGGCGCAGATGAAAAACTGTTTTTT. Amino acid sequence: CASSTGTGGADEKLFF.

The chain uses TRBV29-1 and TRBJ2-1; a possible D gene is TRBD2 (6 bases). CDR1 is SQVTM and CDR2 is ANQGSEA in the germline V gene. The V gene lost 6 bases and the J gene lost 6 bases, with 15 bases spanning the gap. This CDR3 is built from 13 residues. CDR3 coding DNA: TGCAGCGTAAAACTAGCAAACGGCAATGAGCAGTTCTTC. Encoded protein: CSVKLANGNEQFF.

The chain carries TRBV7-9 and TRBJ2-7; possibly TRBD1 for D (5 bases). Per germline, CDR1 SEHNR and CDR2 FQNEAQ (reference sequence). The CDR3 covers 14 residues. V gave up 5 bases and J gave up 2 bases, with 13 bases separating them. The CDR3: CASSPRQYTYEQYF. Here the CDR3 DNA reads TGTGCCAGCAGCCCGAGACAGTATACCTACGAGCAGTACTTC.

The V call is TRBV11-3, the J call TRBJ2-1, with D hard to call. Germline V gene lookup returns CDR1 SGHNT and CDR2 YENEEA. The CDR3 loop spans 15 amino acids. V was shortened by 4 bases and J by 0 bases, with 10 bases between the two germline ends. CDR3 in amino acids: CASSYYESSYNEQFF. The DNA for the CDR3 is TGTGCCAGCAGCTACTATGAGAGCTCCTACAATGAGCAGTTCTTC.

This clone was found once. V usage is TRBV5-4 and J usage is TRBJ1-1; no firm D call. Trimming stripped 5 bases from V and 2 bases from J, with 10 bases between. Germline CDR1 SGHNT, CDR2 YYREEE (reference sequence). The CDR3 is 13 residues long. CDR3 protein: CASREGSNTEAFF. The CDR3, as DNA: TGTGCCAGCAGGGAGGGATCTAACACTGAAGCTTTCTTT.

The DNA for the CDR3 is TGCGCCAGCAGCCATGGGACAGGGGAAAGAGAAAAACTGTTTTTT. Its translation: CASSHGTGEREKLFF. The gene calls are TRBV4-3 and TRBJ1-4; TRBD1 matches 10 bases. V lost 3 bases and J lost 8; bases outside the gene matches: 6. The V gene's germline CDR1 is LGHNA and CDR2 YSLEER. The CDR3 is 15 amino acids.

The genes are TRBV5-1 and TRBJ2-7, with a weak D call TRBD1 (5 bases). V was pared by 4 bases and J by 4 bases, with 15 bases between. The CDR3 is 14 amino acids. The germline V gene encodes CDR1 SGHRS and CDR2 YFSETQ. CDR3 nucleotide sequence: TGCGCCAGCAGCCCCTCCAGGGTCTCGTACGAGCAGTACTTC. The encoded protein is CASSPSRVSYEQYF. The full variable domain, in which reference TRBV5-1 and TRBJ2-7 provide the parts outside the CDR3, is KAGVTQTPRYLIKTRGQQVTLSCSPISGHRSVSWYQQTPGQGLQFLFEYFSETQRNKGNFPGRFSGRQFSNSRSEMNVSTLELGDSALYLCASSPSRVSYEQYFGPGTRLTVT.

V and J are TRBV13 and TRBJ1-6, with 10 bases that match TRBD1. The CDR3 sequence is 18 residues long. Germline V CDR1 and CDR2: PRHDT, FYEKMQ (reference sequence). The trim removed 3 bases at V and 6 bases at J, leaving 11 bases unmatched. This CDR3 is CASSFHPLWDRGNSPLHF. The CDR3 DNA follows: TGTGCCAGCAGCTTCCACCCCTTATGGGACAGGGGTAATTCACCCCTCCACTTT. The variable domain in full, with the rest retrieved from reference TRBV13 and TRBJ1-6, is AAGVIQSPRHLIKEKRETATLKCYPIPRHDTVYWYQQGPGQDPQFLISFYEKMQSDKGSIPDRFSAQQFSDYHSELNMSSLELGDSALYFCASSFHPLWDRGNSPLHFGNGTRLTVT.

This chain uses TRBV11-2 with TRBJ2-7; D is perhaps TRBD1 (5 bases). The CDR3 is made up of 13 amino acids. Per germline, CDR1 SGHAT and CDR2 FQNNGV. The germline V and J ends were trimmed by 4 bases and 3 bases, with 10 bases remaining between them. In DNA, the CDR3 is TGTGCCAGCAGCTCCCTCCAGGGCTACGAGCAGTACTTC. It encodes CASSSLQGYEQYF.

The chain has TRBV9 and TRBJ2-5; the match to TRBD1 covers 8 bases. The junction had 6 bases not matched to a gene; V was cut back by 0 bases and J by 5 bases. This CDR3 is built from 15 residues. CDR1 and CDR2 (germline): SGDLS, YYNGEE. This CDR3 is CASSVAGGLKETQYF. The CDR3 DNA follows: TGTGCCAGCAGCGTAGCAGGGGGCTTGAAGGAGACCCAGTACTTC. Together with reference TRBV9 and TRBJ2-5, the CDR3 gives the full variable domain: DSGVTQTPKHLITATGQRVTLRCSPRSGDLSVYWYQQSLDQGLQFLIQYYNGEERAKGNILERFSAQQFPDLHSELNLSSLELGDSALYFCASSVAGGLKETQYFGPGTRLLVL.

The chain couples TRBV14 to TRBJ2-5; D is uncertain. The CDR3 runs 14 residues. V dropped 0 bases and J dropped 3 bases, with 8 bases sitting between them. Germline values: CDR1 SGHDN, CDR2 FVKESK. This CDR3 reads CASSQDLVEETQYF. In DNA, the CDR3 is TGTGCCAGCAGCCAAGATTTAGTAGAAGAGACCCAGTACTTC. The whole variable domain, remainder taken from reference TRBV14 and TRBJ2-5, is EAGVTQFPSHSVIEKGQTVTLRCDPISGHDNLYWYRRVMGKEIKFLLHFVKESKQDESGMPNNRFLAERTGGTYSTLKVQPAELEDSGVYFCASSQDLVEETQYFGPGTRLLVL.

The chain combines TRBV30 with TRBJ2-3, with 15 bases identical to TRBD2. The CDR3 has 17 amino acids. The germline CDR1 and CDR2 sequences are GTSNPN and SVGIG (reference sequence). Trimming at V came to 2 bases and at J to 2 bases, leaving 5 bases not matched to a gene. CDR3 sequence reads: CAWSHGLAGGPTDTQYF. The DNA for the CDR3 is TGTGCCTGGAGTCACGGACTAGCGGGGGGGCCCACAGATACGCAGTATTTT.

The chain has TRBV9 and TRBJ2-3, with 8 bases matching TRBD2. The germline CDR1 and CDR2 sequences are SGDLS and YYNGEE. This CDR3 contains 16 residues. J was trimmed by 7 bases and V by 4 bases; bases with no gene match: 14. The CDR3: CASSPPQAGARNTQYF. The CDR3 coding sequence is TGTGCCAGCAGCCCCCCCCAAGCGGGGGCACGGAATACGCAGTATTTT.